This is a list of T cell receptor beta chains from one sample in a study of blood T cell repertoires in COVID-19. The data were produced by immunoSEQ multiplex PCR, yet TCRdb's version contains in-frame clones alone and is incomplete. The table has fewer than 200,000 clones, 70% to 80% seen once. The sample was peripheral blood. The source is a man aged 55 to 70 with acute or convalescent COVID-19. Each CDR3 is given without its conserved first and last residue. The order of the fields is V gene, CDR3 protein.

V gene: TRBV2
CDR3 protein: ASSAGGGTDTQY

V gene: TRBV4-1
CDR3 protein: ASSRRQGSDEQF

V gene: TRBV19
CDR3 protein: ASSRVPGTGKNIQY

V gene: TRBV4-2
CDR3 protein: ASSQGGVKETQY

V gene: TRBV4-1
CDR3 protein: ASSQGGGYT

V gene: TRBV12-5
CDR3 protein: ASGPPGGGGVNEQF

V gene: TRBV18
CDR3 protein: ASHKGQGNEKLF

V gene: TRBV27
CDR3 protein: ASSLFSEGTYEQY

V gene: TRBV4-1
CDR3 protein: ASSQQKTGGMGETQY

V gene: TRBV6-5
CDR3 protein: ASSYGGQRDTIY

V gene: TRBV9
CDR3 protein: ASSVGGTSGGYEQY

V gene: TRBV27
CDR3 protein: ASSFVGGSYEQY

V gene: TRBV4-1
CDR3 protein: ASSPRTGFNGYT

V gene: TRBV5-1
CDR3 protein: ASSPGTGTNDEQF

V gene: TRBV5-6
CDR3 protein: ASSLGQGHYEQY

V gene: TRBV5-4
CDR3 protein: ASSQGTGLYEQY

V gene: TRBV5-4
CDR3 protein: ASSLGQGVHEQY

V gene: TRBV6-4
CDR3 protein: ASSDSSGGASDTQY

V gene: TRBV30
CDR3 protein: AWRPRTAGYGYT

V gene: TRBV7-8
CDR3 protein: ASSRQGSTYEQY

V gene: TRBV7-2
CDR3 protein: ASTVATGTGANVLT

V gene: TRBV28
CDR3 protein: ASSKHGQGYGYGYT

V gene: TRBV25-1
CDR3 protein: ASSEGTGGNQPQH

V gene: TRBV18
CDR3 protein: ASSPRSGGNYGYT

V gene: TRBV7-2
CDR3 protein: ASSWKQGSGNTIY

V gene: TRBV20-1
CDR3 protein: SASYRGNTGELF

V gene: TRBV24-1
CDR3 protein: ATSDGQGMSNEQF

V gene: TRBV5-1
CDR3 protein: ASSLTSGGLSYNEQF

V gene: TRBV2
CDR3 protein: ASSEVTATNEKLF

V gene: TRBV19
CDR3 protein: ASSIRNFGMSGSTAGANVLT

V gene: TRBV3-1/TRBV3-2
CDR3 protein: ASSQDSTVNEQF

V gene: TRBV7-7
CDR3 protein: ASSLRRTDTQY

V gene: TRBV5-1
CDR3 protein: ASSSGLAGGNQETQY

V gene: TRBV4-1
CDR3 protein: ASSQDRGAWSPLH

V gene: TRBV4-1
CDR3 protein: ASRRLPGQGKGEQY

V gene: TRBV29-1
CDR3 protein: SALGEGGAGNTIY

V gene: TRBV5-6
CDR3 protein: ASSPRDSYNEQF

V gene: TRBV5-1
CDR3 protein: ASSLLREAYEQY

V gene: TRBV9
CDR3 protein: ASSPRTGMGTEAF

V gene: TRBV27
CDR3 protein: ASKPGQGTGEQY

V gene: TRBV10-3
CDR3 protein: AISEPGTELF

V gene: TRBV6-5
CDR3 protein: ASRPGAGELF

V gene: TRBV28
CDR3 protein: ASSFLNYGYT

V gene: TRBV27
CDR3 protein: ASSPHDRANYGYT

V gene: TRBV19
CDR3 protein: ASSFRDSSLGYEQY

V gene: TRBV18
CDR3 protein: ASSPEGGNTEAF

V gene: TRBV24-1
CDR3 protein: ATSDWTGNYGYT

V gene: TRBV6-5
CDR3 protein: ASGIRGSSNQPQH

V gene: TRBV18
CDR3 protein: ASSPSSGQDTEAF

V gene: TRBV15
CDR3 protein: ATSRGTGTVNEQF

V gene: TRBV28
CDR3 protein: ASKDGQFLQY

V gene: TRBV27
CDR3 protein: ASRDGQNTGELF

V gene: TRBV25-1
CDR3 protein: ASSDSQGTVNSPLH

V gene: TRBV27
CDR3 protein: ASSLTGDRNYGYT